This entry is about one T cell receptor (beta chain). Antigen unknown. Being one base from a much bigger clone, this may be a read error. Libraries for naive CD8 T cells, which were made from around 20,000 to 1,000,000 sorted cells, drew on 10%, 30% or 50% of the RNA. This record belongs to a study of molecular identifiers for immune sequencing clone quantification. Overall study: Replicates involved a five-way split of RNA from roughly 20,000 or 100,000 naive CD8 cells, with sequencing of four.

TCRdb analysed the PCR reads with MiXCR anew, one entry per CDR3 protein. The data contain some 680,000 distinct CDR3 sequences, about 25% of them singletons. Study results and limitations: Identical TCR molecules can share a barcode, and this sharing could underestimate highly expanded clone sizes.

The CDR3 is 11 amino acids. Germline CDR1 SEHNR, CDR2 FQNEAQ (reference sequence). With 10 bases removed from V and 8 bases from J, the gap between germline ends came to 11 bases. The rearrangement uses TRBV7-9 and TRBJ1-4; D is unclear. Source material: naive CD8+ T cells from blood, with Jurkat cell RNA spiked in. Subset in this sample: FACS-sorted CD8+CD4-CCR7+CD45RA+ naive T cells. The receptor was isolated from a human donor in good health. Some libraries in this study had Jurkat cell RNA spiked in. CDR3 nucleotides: TGTGCCACCGGGAGTGGGGAAAAACTGTTTTTT. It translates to CATGSGEKLFF.